This TCR beta chain was profiled in a study of blood T cell repertoires in COVID-19. Sequenced by immunoSEQ multiplex PCR; TCRdb stores in-frame clones only, minus some. The table lists 280,000 or so clones, around 86% of them singletons, with 2% to 2.5% in the top ten. The length of the CDR3 is 16 residues. The V end was cut by 2 bases, the J end by 0 bases, with 13 bases between. The germline V gene has CDR1 LGHNT and CDR2 FRNRAP. Sequencing was done on a sample of peripheral blood. The sequence was obtained from a woman in her 30s who had recovered from COVID-19. The V and J genes are TRBV12-5 and TRBJ1-2; D is uncertain. The CDR3 nucleotides are TGTGCTAGTGGTTTGCTAGGAGGTCAGGCTAACTATGGCTACACCTTC. Translation gives CASGLLGGQANYGYTF.